A selection of T cell receptor beta chains follows, all from one sample in a study of Ad26.COV2.S vaccination and SARS-CoV-2 variants. Generated by immunoSEQ multiplex PCR, the TCRdb table keeps only in-frame clones and is missing some. The repertoire has hundreds of thousands of clones, approximately 88% of them found once; the top ten carry roughly 1.5%. This specimen consisted of peripheral blood, obtained in a trial of Ad26.COV2.S vaccine versus placebo. The receptors stem from a person aged 18-60 years who received the Ad26.COV2.S COVID-19 vaccine or a placebo. The CDR3 runs from the conserved cysteine through the conserved F or W. Fields, in order: V gene, J gene, D gene, clone size, CDR3 DNA, CDR3 protein. A D gene is named only where the DNA matches it firmly. Clone size, where shown, is once, few, many, or a class for clones that have expanded.

v_call: TRBV29-1
j_call: TRBJ2-5
d_call: .
clone_size: .
cdr3_nt: TGCAGCGGACGAGAAGAGACCCAGTACTTC
cdr3_aa: CSGREETQYF

v_call: TRBV5-4
j_call: TRBJ1-6
d_call: .
clone_size: .
cdr3_nt: TGTGCCAGCAGCTTCCGGGAGTATAATTCACCCCTCCACTTT
cdr3_aa: CASSFREYNSPLHF

v_call: TRBV11-2
j_call: TRBJ1-4
d_call: TRBD1
clone_size: once
cdr3_nt: TGTGCCAGCAGCGCGACAGGGGGCGCGGCAACTAATGAAAAACTGTTTTTT
cdr3_aa: CASSATGGAATNEKLFF

v_call: TRBV30
j_call: TRBJ1-3
d_call: .
clone_size: .
cdr3_nt: TGTGCCTGGAGGGGCAGAAGGGCTGGAAACACCATATATTTT
cdr3_aa: CAWRGRRAGNTIYF

v_call: TRBV2
j_call: TRBJ2-5
d_call: .
clone_size: .
cdr3_nt: TGTGCCACCGGGATTCAAGAGACCCAGTACTTC
cdr3_aa: CATGIQETQYF

v_call: TRBV2
j_call: TRBJ2-7
d_call: .
clone_size: .
cdr3_nt: TGTGCCAGCAGTGTAGGGCTAGCGCCCTACGAGCAGTACTTC
cdr3_aa: CASSVGLAPYEQYF

v_call: TRBV12-3/TRBV12-4
j_call: TRBJ2-3
d_call: .
clone_size: .
cdr3_nt: TGTGCCAGCAGCAAACTAGGCACAGATACGCAGTATTTT
cdr3_aa: CASSKLGTDTQYF

v_call: TRBV6-5
j_call: TRBJ1-5
d_call: TRBD1
clone_size: .
cdr3_nt: TGTGCCAGCAGACCCCCGGGACAGGGGCAGCCCCAGCATTTT
cdr3_aa: CASRPPGQGQPQHF

v_call: TRBV5-1
j_call: TRBJ2-1
d_call: .
clone_size: .
cdr3_nt: TGCGCCAGCAGCATGACTCTATCCTACAATGAGCAGTTCTTC
cdr3_aa: CASSMTLSYNEQFF

v_call: TRBV5-1
j_call: TRBJ2-7
d_call: TRBD1
clone_size: .
cdr3_nt: TGCGCCAGCAGCTTGTTAGGACAGGTGGTTGGTGAGCAGTACTTC
cdr3_aa: CASSLLGQVVGEQYF

v_call: TRBV5-1
j_call: TRBJ1-3
d_call: TRBD1
clone_size: .
cdr3_nt: TGCGCCAGCAGCTTGCCCGGTCAGGGGGCTGGAAACACCATATATTTT
cdr3_aa: CASSLPGQGAGNTIYF

v_call: TRBV30
j_call: TRBJ1-5
d_call: .
clone_size: .
cdr3_nt: TGTGCCTGGAGTGTTTTGGGGGTGGATCAGCCCCAGCATTTT
cdr3_aa: CAWSVLGVDQPQHF

v_call: TRBV19
j_call: TRBJ1-4
d_call: TRBD1
clone_size: .
cdr3_nt: TGTGCCAGTAGTATTTGGACAGGGCAGCATGAAAAACTGTTTTTT
cdr3_aa: CASSIWTGQHEKLFF

v_call: TRBV10-3
j_call: TRBJ1-1
d_call: .
clone_size: .
cdr3_nt: TGTGCCATCAGTGAGTCGAAAGCGGGCGGAATGAACACTGAAGCTTTCTTT
cdr3_aa: CAISESKAGGMNTEAFF

v_call: TRBV10-3
j_call: TRBJ2-7
d_call: TRBD1
clone_size: .
cdr3_nt: TGTGCCATCACCATACAGGGGGCAAACTACGAGCAGTACTTC
cdr3_aa: CAITIQGANYEQYF

v_call: TRBV9
j_call: TRBJ2-5
d_call: TRBD1
clone_size: .
cdr3_nt: TGTGCCAGCAGCGAAGGACGGACAGGAAGGTACCAAGAGACCCAGTACTTC
cdr3_aa: CASSEGRTGRYQETQYF

v_call: TRBV6-5
j_call: TRBJ1-5
d_call: .
clone_size: .
cdr3_nt: TGTGCCAGCAGTTCCCCGGGGAGACAGCCCCAGCATTTT
cdr3_aa: CASSSPGRQPQHF

v_call: TRBV7-2
j_call: TRBJ2-4
d_call: .
clone_size: .
cdr3_nt: TGTGCCAGCAGCTTAGATACCATTGGGGGGGCGCCGGACATTCAGTACTTC
cdr3_aa: CASSLDTIGGAPDIQYF

v_call: TRBV30
j_call: TRBJ1-4
d_call: .
clone_size: .
cdr3_nt: TGTGCCTGGAGCGTATTGACAGGAATTAATGAAAAACTGTTTTTT
cdr3_aa: CAWSVLTGINEKLFF

v_call: TRBV11-3
j_call: TRBJ2-2
d_call: .
clone_size: .
cdr3_nt: TGTGCCAGCAGCTTCGGGGATTCTAACACCGGGGAGCTGTTTTTT
cdr3_aa: CASSFGDSNTGELFF

v_call: TRBV21-1
j_call: TRBJ1-1
d_call: .
clone_size: .
cdr3_nt: TGTGCCAGCAGCGAGCGGGACAGGGTTCAATCGGTGAACACTGAAGCTTTCTTT
cdr3_aa: CASSERDRVQSVNTEAFF

v_call: TRBV6-5
j_call: TRBJ2-7
d_call: TRBD2
clone_size: .
cdr3_nt: TGTGCCAGCAGTTCCGGGACTAGCAGAGCCTACGAGCAGTACTTC
cdr3_aa: CASSSGTSRAYEQYF

v_call: TRBV2
j_call: TRBJ2-1
d_call: .
clone_size: few
cdr3_nt: TGTGCCAGCAGTGGACAGGCGGCGAATGAGCAGTTCTTC
cdr3_aa: CASSGQAANEQFF

v_call: TRBV7-2
j_call: TRBJ2-1
d_call: TRBD2
clone_size: .
cdr3_nt: TGTGCCAGCAGCTTCCCGGGACTAGCGGGATATGAGCAGTTCTTC
cdr3_aa: CASSFPGLAGYEQFF

v_call: TRBV27
j_call: TRBJ1-3
d_call: .
clone_size: .
cdr3_nt: TGTGCCAGCAGCATAACAGGGTTCTCTGGAAACACCATATATTTT
cdr3_aa: CASSITGFSGNTIYF

v_call: TRBV4-2
j_call: TRBJ2-1
d_call: .
clone_size: .
cdr3_nt: TGTGCCAGCAGCCAACAGCCGGTGGGCTCCTACAATGAGCAGTTCTTC
cdr3_aa: CASSQQPVGSYNEQFF

v_call: TRBV7-9
j_call: TRBJ1-3
d_call: .
clone_size: once
cdr3_nt: TGTGCCAGCAGCTTAGAAAGGACGCTCTCTGGAAACACCATATATTTT
cdr3_aa: CASSLERTLSGNTIYF

v_call: TRBV6-1
j_call: TRBJ1-5
d_call: .
clone_size: .
cdr3_nt: TGTGCCAGCAGTGAAAATCAGGGTTGGTATCAGCCCCAGCATTTT
cdr3_aa: CASSENQGWYQPQHF

v_call: TRBV7-2
j_call: TRBJ2-7
d_call: .
clone_size: once
cdr3_nt: TGTGCCAGCAGCTCATGGGGCCCCCTCCCCTACGAGCAGTACTTC
cdr3_aa: CASSSWGPLPYEQYF

v_call: TRBV19
j_call: TRBJ1-1
d_call: .
clone_size: once
cdr3_nt: TGTGCCAGTAGTCAACGACTGGTGAACACTGAAGCTTTCTTT
cdr3_aa: CASSQRLVNTEAFF

v_call: TRBV11-2
j_call: TRBJ1-3
d_call: .
clone_size: .
cdr3_nt: TGTGCCAGCAGCTTAGGAGCTACCTCTGGAAACACCATATATTTT
cdr3_aa: CASSLGATSGNTIYF

v_call: TRBV2
j_call: TRBJ1-2
d_call: .
clone_size: .
cdr3_nt: TGTGCCAGCAGACAGGGTGGAGGTGGCTACACCTTC
cdr3_aa: CASRQGGGGYTF

v_call: TRBV19
j_call: TRBJ1-5
d_call: .
clone_size: .
cdr3_nt: TGTGCCAGTAGTATCGAAGGGGTCCGCAATCAGCCCCAGCATTTT
cdr3_aa: CASSIEGVRNQPQHF

v_call: TRBV14
j_call: TRBJ2-7
d_call: .
clone_size: .
cdr3_nt: TGTGCCAGCAGCCAAGCGGCCAGCGAACTCTACGAGCAGTACTTC
cdr3_aa: CASSQAASELYEQYF

v_call: TRBV2
j_call: TRBJ2-7
d_call: .
clone_size: .
cdr3_nt: TGTGCCAGCAGTGAAGAAGTCCCCTACGAGCAGTACTTC
cdr3_aa: CASSEEVPYEQYF

v_call: TRBV27
j_call: TRBJ2-2
d_call: TRBD1
clone_size: once
cdr3_nt: TGTGCCAGCAGTTTATTGGGGACAGGGGTGAGGGAGCTGTTTTTT
cdr3_aa: CASSLLGTGVRELFF

v_call: TRBV6-5
j_call: TRBJ1-1
d_call: TRBD1
clone_size: .
cdr3_nt: TGTGCCAGCACGCGCACAGGGGCCGCTGAAGCTTTCTTT
cdr3_aa: CASTRTGAAEAFF

v_call: TRBV7-2
j_call: TRBJ2-1
d_call: .
clone_size: .
cdr3_nt: TGTGCCAGCAGCCTCCGCCCCGGGTCCTACAATGAGCAGTTCTTC
cdr3_aa: CASSLRPGSYNEQFF

v_call: TRBV6-6
j_call: TRBJ1-4
d_call: .
clone_size: .
cdr3_nt: TGTGCCAGCACCCAACAGGGAACTAATGAAAAACTGTTTTTT
cdr3_aa: CASTQQGTNEKLFF

v_call: TRBV3-1/TRBV3-2
j_call: TRBJ2-7
d_call: .
clone_size: .
cdr3_nt: TGTGCCAGCAGCCAAGCTGACCCCCCTGACGAGCAGTACTTC
cdr3_aa: CASSQADPPDEQYF

v_call: TRBV3-1/TRBV3-2
j_call: TRBJ2-4
d_call: .
clone_size: .
cdr3_nt: TGTGCCAGCAGCCAGGTAGGGACACGGGCTTATGCCAAAAACATTCAGTACTTC
cdr3_aa: CASSQVGTRAYAKNIQYF

v_call: TRBV10-1
j_call: TRBJ2-1
d_call: TRBD2
clone_size: few
cdr3_nt: TGCGCCAGCAGTGAAGGGACTAGATACAATGAGCAGTTCTTC
cdr3_aa: CASSEGTRYNEQFF

v_call: TRBV30
j_call: TRBJ1-2
d_call: .
clone_size: .
cdr3_nt: TGTGCCTGGAGTGGGCGGGGCAGCGACAATGGCTACACCTTC
cdr3_aa: CAWSGRGSDNGYTF

v_call: TRBV24-1
j_call: TRBJ2-7
d_call: .
clone_size: .
cdr3_nt: TGTGCCACCAGTGATCCCCTTTACCCCTACGAGCAGTACTTC
cdr3_aa: CATSDPLYPYEQYF

v_call: TRBV4-1
j_call: TRBJ1-5
d_call: .
clone_size: .
cdr3_nt: TGCGCCAGCAGCCAAGGGACACTAACCAATCAGCCCCAGCATTTT
cdr3_aa: CASSQGTLTNQPQHF

v_call: TRBV6-6
j_call: TRBJ2-5
d_call: .
clone_size: .
cdr3_nt: TGTGCCAGCAGTTACTCGGTTGGGGAGACCCAGTACTTC
cdr3_aa: CASSYSVGETQYF

v_call: TRBV18
j_call: TRBJ1-5
d_call: .
clone_size: .
cdr3_nt: TGTGCCAGCTCACCGGAGAGATACTCAAGCAATCAGCCCCAGCATTTT
cdr3_aa: CASSPERYSSNQPQHF

v_call: TRBV24-1
j_call: TRBJ2-7
d_call: TRBD1
clone_size: .
cdr3_nt: TGTGCCACCAGTGGACGGACAGGGGCCGGTTACGAGCAGTACTTC
cdr3_aa: CATSGRTGAGYEQYF

v_call: TRBV5-1
j_call: TRBJ2-7
d_call: TRBD1
clone_size: .
cdr3_nt: TGCGCCAGCAGCAGAGGAACGGGACAGGCGAGCTCCTACGAGCAGTACTTC
cdr3_aa: CASSRGTGQASSYEQYF

v_call: TRBV7-9
j_call: TRBJ2-7
d_call: TRBD1
clone_size: once
cdr3_nt: TGTGCCAGCAGCAGGGGGCAGCAATTCTACGAGCAGTACTTC
cdr3_aa: CASSRGQQFYEQYF